Below are 7 T cell receptor beta chains sequenced from a single sample in a study of blood T cell repertoires in COVID-19. Sequencing used immunoSEQ multiplex PCR; TCRdb keeps in-frame clones, though not all of them. The data contain about 190,000 clones, about four fifths of them singletons. Sequencing input: peripheral blood. The source of these receptors is a woman aged 35 to 49 with acute or convalescent COVID-19.

The chain carries TRBV19 and TRBJ1-3, with D possibly TRBD1 on 6 matching bases. V shed 7 bases and J shed 4 bases, with 11 bases lying between them. The CDR3 has 13 residues. The V gene's germline CDR1 is LNHDA and CDR2 SQIVND (reference sequence). CDR3 DNA: TGTGCCAGTACCCAGGGGTTCGGAAACACCATATATTTT. The encoded protein is CASTQGFGNTIYF.

V gene TRBV21-1 combines with J gene TRBJ1-6; the table calls TRBD1, which could not be checked here. TRBV21-1 is marked as a pseudogene. CDR3 length: 16 residues. CDR3: CASSCRTGERISPLHF. CDR3 DNA: TGTGCCAGCAGCTGCCGGACAGGGGAAAGGATTTCACCCCTCCACTTT.

The rearrangement joins TRBV18 to TRBJ2-1, with 10 bases lining up with TRBD2. The CDR3 consists of 15 residues. The V segment lost 3 bases and the J segment 6 bases; nucleotides outside the gene matches: 5. From germline, CDR1 is KGHSH and CDR2 LQKENI. In nucleotides, the CDR3 is TGTGCCAGCTCACCCAACAGCGGGGGGGCCAATGAGCAGTTCTTC. Amino acid sequence: CASSPNSGGANEQFF.

This rearrangement joins TRBV29-1 to TRBJ2-1; 9 bases fit TRBD1. V lost 4 bases and J lost 10; bases outside the gene matches: 5. Germline V gene sequence: CDR1 SQVTM, CDR2 ANQGSEA. CDR3 length equals 12 residues. CDR3 residues: CSVGGQGEEQFF. CDR3 nucleotides: TGCAGCGTTGGGGGACAGGGTGAAGAGCAGTTCTTC.

The chain joins TRBV9 to TRBJ2-3; 12 bases line up with TRBD1. The length of the CDR3 is 15 residues. Germline V gives CDR1 SGDLS, CDR2 YYNGEE. Trimming cost V 1 base and J 5 bases; bases outside gene matches: 2. CDR3 coding DNA: TGTGCCAGCAGCGTACGGGACAGGGGGCAAGATACGCAGTATTTT. The encoded protein is CASSVRDRGQDTQYF.

The chain links TRBV27 to TRBJ1-3, with D possibly being TRBD1 (5 bases). V was cut by 5 bases and J by 0 bases, with 11 bases left in between. Germline V gene sequence: CDR1 MNHEY, CDR2 SMNVEV (reference sequence). This CDR3 comprises 15 residues. This chain's CDR3 is CASSRTLSSGNTIYF. For the CDR3, the DNA is TGTGCCAGCAGTCGGACACTGAGCTCTGGAAACACCATATATTTT.

The V gene is TRBV27, the J gene TRBJ2-1; a weak D match, TRBD2 (6 bases). This CDR3 comprises 17 residues. The germline CDR1 and CDR2 sequences are MNHEY and SMNVEV (reference sequence). Trimming shortened V by 3 bases and J by 1 base, and 16 bases separated the two germline ends. The CDR3 region has the DNA TGTGCCAGCAGTTTCGGGAGTTGGGCCCCGTCCTACAATGAGCAGTTCTTC. Translation: CASSFGSWAPSYNEQFF.